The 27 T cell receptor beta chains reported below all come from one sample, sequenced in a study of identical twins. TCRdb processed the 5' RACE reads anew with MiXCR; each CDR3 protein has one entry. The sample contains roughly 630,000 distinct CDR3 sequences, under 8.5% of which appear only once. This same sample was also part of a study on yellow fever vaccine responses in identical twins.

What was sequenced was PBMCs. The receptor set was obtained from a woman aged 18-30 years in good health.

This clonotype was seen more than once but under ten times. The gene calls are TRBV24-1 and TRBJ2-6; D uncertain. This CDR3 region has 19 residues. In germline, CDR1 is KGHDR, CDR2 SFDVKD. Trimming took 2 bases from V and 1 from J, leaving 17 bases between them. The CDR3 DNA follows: TGTGCCACCAGTGATTCAGTGAGTGACCCATTTTCTGGGGCCAACGTCCTGACTTTC. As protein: CATSDSVSDPFSGANVLTF.

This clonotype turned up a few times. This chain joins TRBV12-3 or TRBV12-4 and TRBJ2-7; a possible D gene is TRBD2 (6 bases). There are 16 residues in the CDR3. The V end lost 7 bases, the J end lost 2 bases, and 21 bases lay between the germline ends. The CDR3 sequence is CASTPSGPSSPYEQYF. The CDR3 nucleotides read TGTGCCAGCACCCCAAGCGGGCCTTCAAGTCCCTACGAGCAGTACTTC.

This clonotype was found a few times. For the CDR3, the DNA is TGTGCCAGCAGTGAACAGGCGCCCTATGGCTACACCTTC. Translation: CASSEQAPYGYTF. The rearrangement links TRBV2 to TRBJ1-2; D gene uncertain. Per germline, CDR1 SNHLY and CDR2 FYNNEI. The CDR3 loop spans 13 amino acids. The V end lost 2 bases, the J end lost 4 bases, and 8 bases lay between the germline ends.

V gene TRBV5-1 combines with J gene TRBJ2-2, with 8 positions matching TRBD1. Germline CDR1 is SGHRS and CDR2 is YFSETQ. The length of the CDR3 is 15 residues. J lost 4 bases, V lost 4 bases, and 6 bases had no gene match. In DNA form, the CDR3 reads TGCGCCAGCAGCCCGGACAGGGCGGGCACCGGGGAGCTGTTTTTT. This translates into CASSPDRAGTGELFF.

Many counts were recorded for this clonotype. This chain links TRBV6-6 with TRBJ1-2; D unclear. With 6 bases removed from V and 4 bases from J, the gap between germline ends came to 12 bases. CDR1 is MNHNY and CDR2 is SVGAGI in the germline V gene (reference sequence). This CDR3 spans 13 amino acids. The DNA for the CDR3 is TGTGCCAGCAGAGATTCAAAGACCTATGGCTACACCTTC. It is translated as CASRDSKTYGYTF.

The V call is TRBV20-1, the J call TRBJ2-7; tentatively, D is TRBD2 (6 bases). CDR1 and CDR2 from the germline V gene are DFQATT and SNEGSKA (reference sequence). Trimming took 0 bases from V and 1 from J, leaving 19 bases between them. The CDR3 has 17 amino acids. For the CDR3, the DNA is TGCAGTGCTAGAGATGGGGGTAGCGGCAAGGGATCCTACGAGCAGTACTTC. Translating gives CSARDGGSGKGSYEQYF.

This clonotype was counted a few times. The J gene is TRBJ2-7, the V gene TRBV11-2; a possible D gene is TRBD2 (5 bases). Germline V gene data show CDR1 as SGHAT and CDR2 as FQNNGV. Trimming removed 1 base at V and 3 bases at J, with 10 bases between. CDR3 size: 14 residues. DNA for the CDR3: TGTGCCAGCAGCTTAGGGCCGGGGTTCTACGAGCAGTACGTC. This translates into CASSLGPGFYEQYV.

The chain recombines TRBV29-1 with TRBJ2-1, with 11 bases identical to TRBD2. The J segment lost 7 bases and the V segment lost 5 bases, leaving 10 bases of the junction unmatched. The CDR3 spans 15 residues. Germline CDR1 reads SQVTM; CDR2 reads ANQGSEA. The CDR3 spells CSVLLAGGLRNEQFF. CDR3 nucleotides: TGCAGCGTTCTCCTAGCGGGAGGTTTACGGAATGAGCAGTTCTTC.

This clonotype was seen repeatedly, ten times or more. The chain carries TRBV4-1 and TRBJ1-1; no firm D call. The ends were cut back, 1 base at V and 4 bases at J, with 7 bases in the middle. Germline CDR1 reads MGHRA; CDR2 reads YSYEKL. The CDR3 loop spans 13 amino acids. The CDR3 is CASSQVSGTEAFF. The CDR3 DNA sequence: TGCGCCAGCAGCCAAGTTTCGGGCACTGAAGCTTTCTTT.

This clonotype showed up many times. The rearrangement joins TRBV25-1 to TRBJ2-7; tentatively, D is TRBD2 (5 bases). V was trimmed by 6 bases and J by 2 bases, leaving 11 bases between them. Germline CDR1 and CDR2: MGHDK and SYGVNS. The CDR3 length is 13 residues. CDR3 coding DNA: TGTGCCAGCAGCCGGGGTAACACCTACGAGCAGTACGTC. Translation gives CASSRGNTYEQYV.

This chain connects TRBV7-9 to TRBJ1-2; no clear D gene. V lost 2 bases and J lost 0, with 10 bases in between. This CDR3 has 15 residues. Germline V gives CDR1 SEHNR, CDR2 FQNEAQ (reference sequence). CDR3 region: CASSLPQDPNYGYTF. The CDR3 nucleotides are TGTGCCAGCAGCTTACCGCAGGACCCTAACTATGGCTACACCTTC. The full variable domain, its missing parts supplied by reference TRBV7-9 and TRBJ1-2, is DTGVSQNPRHKITKRGQNVTFRCDPISEHNRLYWYRQTLGQGPEFLTYFQNEAQLEKSRLLSDRFSAERPKGSFSTLEIQRTEQGDSAMYLCASSLPQDPNYGYTFGSGTRLTVV.

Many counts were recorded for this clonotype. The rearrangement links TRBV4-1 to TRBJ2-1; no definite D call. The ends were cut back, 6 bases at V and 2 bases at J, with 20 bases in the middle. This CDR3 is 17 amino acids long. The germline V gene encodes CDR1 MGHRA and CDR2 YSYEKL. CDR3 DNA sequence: TGCGCCAGCAGGGCAAACTGGGCCATGACACCCTACAATGAGCAGTTCTTC. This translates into CASRANWAMTPYNEQFF.

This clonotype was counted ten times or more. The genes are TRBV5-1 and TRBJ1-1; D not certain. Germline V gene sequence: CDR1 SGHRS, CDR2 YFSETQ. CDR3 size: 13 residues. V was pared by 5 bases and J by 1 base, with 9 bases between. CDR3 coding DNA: TGCGCCAGCAGTTCCCCATGGAACACTGAAGCTTTCTTT. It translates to CASSSPWNTEAFF.

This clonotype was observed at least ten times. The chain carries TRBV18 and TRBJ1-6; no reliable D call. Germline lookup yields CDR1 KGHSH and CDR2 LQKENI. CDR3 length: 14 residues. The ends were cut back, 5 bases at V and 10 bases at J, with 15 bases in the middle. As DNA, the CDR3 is TGTGCCAGCTCAACCACGGTCCCCGGGTCACCCCTCCACTTT. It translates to CASSTTVPGSPLHF.

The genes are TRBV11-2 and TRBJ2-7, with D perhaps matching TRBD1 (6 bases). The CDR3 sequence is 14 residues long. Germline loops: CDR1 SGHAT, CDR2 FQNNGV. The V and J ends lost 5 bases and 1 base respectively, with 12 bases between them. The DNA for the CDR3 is TGTGCCAGCAGCCCAGGGGCCAGGTCCTACGAGCAGTACGTC. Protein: CASSPGARSYEQYV.

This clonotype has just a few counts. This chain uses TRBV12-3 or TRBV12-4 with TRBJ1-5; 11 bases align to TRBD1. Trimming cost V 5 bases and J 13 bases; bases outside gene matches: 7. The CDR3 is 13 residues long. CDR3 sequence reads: CASSTGRDRGQHF. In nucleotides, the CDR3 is TGTGCCAGCAGTACCGGCCGGGACAGGGGGCAGCATTTT.

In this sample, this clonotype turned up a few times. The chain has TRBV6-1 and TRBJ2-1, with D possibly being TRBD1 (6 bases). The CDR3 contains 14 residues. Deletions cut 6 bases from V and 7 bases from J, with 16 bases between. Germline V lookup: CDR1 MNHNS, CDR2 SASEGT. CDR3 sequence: CASSPGTTQNEQFF. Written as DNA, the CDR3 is TGTGCCAGCAGCCCCGGGACAACCCAGAATGAGCAGTTCTTC.

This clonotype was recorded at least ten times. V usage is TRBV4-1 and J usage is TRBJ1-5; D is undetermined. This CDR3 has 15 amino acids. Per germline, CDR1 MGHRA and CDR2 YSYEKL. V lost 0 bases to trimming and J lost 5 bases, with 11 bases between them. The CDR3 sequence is CASSQETVLDQPQHF. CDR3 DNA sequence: TGCGCCAGCAGCCAAGAAACGGTATTGGATCAGCCCCAGCATTTT.

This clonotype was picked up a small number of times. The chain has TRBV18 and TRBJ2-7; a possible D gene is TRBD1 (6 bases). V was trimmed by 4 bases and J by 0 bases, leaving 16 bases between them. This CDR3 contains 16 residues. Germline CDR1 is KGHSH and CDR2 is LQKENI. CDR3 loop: CASSQPTGPNSYEQYF. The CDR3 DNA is TGTGCCAGCTCACAGCCCACAGGGCCAAACTCCTACGAGCAGTACTTC.

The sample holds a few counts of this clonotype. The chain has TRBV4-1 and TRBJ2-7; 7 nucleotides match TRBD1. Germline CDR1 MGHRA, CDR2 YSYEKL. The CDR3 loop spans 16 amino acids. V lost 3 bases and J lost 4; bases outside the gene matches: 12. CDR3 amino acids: CASSHREQGPDYEQYF. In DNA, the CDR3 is TGCGCCAGCAGCCACCGAGAACAGGGGCCGGATTACGAGCAGTACTTC.

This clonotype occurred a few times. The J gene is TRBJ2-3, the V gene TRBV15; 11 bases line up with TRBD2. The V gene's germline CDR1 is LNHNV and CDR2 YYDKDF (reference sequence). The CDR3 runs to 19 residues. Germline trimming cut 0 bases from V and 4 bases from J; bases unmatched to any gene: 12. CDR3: CATSREDVRSGGASDTQYF. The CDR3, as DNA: TGTGCCACCAGCAGAGAGGACGTACGTAGCGGGGGGGCCTCAGATACGCAGTATTTT.

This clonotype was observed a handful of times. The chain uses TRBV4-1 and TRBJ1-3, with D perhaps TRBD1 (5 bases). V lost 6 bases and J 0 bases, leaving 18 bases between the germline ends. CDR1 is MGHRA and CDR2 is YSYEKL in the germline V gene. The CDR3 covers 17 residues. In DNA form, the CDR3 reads TGCGCCAGCAGGTCGACAGCATCCCTAGACTCTGGAAACACCATATATTTT. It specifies CASRSTASLDSGNTIYF.

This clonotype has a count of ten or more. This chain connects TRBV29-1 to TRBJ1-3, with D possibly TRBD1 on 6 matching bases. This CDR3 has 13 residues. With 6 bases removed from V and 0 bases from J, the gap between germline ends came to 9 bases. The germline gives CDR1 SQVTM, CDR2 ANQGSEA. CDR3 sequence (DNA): TGCAGCGTGGACAGCGACTCTGGAAACACCATATATTTT. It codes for CSVDSDSGNTIYF.

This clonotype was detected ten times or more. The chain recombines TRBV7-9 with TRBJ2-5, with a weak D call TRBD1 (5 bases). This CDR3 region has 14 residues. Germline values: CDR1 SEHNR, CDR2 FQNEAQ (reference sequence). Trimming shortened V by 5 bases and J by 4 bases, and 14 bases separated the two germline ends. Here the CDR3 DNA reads TGTGCCAGCAGCATAGGACACCGACGAGAGACCCAGTACTTC. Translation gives CASSIGHRRETQYF.

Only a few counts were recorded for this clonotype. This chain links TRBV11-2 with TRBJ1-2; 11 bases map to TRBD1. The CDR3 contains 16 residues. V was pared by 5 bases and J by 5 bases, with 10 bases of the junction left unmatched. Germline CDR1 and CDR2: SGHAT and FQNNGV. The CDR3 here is CASSQRLGQGGYGYTF. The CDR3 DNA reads TGTGCCAGCAGCCAGCGATTGGGACAGGGGGGATATGGCTACACCTTC.

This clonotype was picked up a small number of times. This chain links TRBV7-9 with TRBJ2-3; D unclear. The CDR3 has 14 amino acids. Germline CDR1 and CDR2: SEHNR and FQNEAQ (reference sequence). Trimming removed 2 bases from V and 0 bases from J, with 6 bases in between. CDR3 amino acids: CASSLWESTDTQYF. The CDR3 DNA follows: TGTGCCAGCAGCTTATGGGAAAGCACAGATACGCAGTATTTT.

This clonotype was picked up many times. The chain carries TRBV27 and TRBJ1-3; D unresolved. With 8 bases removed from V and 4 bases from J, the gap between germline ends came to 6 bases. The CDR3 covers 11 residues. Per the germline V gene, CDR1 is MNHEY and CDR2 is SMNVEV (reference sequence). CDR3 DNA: TGTGCCAGCGGGTTGGGAAACACCATATATTTT. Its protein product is CASGLGNTIYF.